The 15 T cell receptor beta chains listed next were all sequenced from one sample in a study of blood T cell repertoires in COVID-19. Sequencing used immunoSEQ multiplex PCR; TCRdb keeps in-frame clones, though not all of them. This table has about 91,000 clones, 88% appearing once. Input material: peripheral blood. Every receptor here comes from a woman between 65 and 79 years old with acute or convalescent COVID-19.

The rearrangement links TRBV5-6 to TRBJ2-7; D might be TRBD1 (6 bases). Trimming took off 0 bases at V and 3 bases at J, with 16 bases between the two ends. The CDR3 has 16 amino acids. Germline CDR1 SGHDT, CDR2 YYEEEE. The CDR3 protein is CASSLAQGLGYYEQYF. In DNA, the CDR3 is TGTGCCAGCAGCTTGGCACAGGGATTGGGGTACTACGAGCAGTACTTC.

This chain joins TRBV28 and TRBJ1-5; D is unclear. This CDR3 has 11 amino acids. In germline, CDR1 is MDHEN, CDR2 SYDVKM. Trimming pared 5 bases from V and 9 bases from J, leaving 8 bases between. The CDR3 DNA is TGTGCCAGCAGTATTAACGGGCCCCAGCATTTT. This encodes CASSINGPQHF.

This rearrangement joins TRBV18 to TRBJ2-1, with a tentative D call TRBD2 (5 bases). Trimming left V 3 bases short and J 7 bases short, with 16 bases between. Germline CDR1 KGHSH, CDR2 LQKENI. The CDR3 runs 15 residues. The CDR3 DNA is TGTGCCAGCTCACCTGGCGGGCCAGGATCGAATGAGCAGTTCTTC. Translation: CASSPGGPGSNEQFF. Looking up the rest from reference TRBV18 and TRBJ2-1 gives the full variable domain: NAGVMQNPRHLVRRRGQEARLRCSPMKGHSHVYWYRQLPEEGLKFMVYLQKENIIDESGMPKERFSAEFPKEGPSILRIQQVVRGDSAAYFCASSPGGPGSNEQFFGPGTRLTVL.

This rearrangement joins TRBV18 to TRBJ1-1, with 7 nucleotides matching TRBD1. The ends lost 0 bases at V and 1 base at J; junction bases unmatched: 2. The CDR3 is 15 amino acids. Germline-derived CDR1 and CDR2 are KGHSH and LQKENI. The CDR3 coding sequence is TGTGCCAGCTCACCACCGACAGGGCCGAACACTGAAGCTTTCTTT. It codes for CASSPPTGPNTEAFF. The full variable domain, rest sourced from reference TRBV18 and TRBJ1-1, is NAGVMQNPRHLVRRRGQEARLRCSPMKGHSHVYWYRQLPEEGLKFMVYLQKENIIDESGMPKERFSAEFPKEGPSILRIQQVVRGDSAAYFCASSPPTGPNTEAFFGQGTRLTVV.

The J gene is TRBJ1-6, the V gene TRBV2, with TRBD1 matching over 7 bases. After removal of 7 bases from V and 7 bases from J, the junction contained 10 bases not matched to a gene. The CDR3 extends over 15 amino acids. Germline V gene sequence: CDR1 SNHLY, CDR2 FYNNEI. CDR3 in amino acids: CASIIETGRNSPLHF. In nucleotides, the CDR3 is TGTGCCAGCATAATTGAGACAGGGAGGAATTCACCCCTCCACTTT. The complete variable domain, with remaining parts taken from reference TRBV2 and TRBJ1-6, reads EPEVTQTPSHQVTQMGQEVILRCVPISNHLYFYWYRQILGQKVEFLVSFYNNEISEKSEIFDDQFSVERPDGSNFTLKIRSTKLEDSAMYFCASIIETGRNSPLHFGNGTRLTVT.

There are a few counts of this clone. The rearrangement joins TRBV10-2 to TRBJ2-1; 13 bases are shared with TRBD2. With V trimmed by 10 bases and J by 8 bases, 8 bases remained unmatched. The CDR3 length is 14 residues. CDR1 and CDR2 (germline): WSHSY, SAAADI. Here the CDR3 DNA reads TGCGCCACCAGGACTAGCGGGAGAGGTGATGAGCAGTTCTTC. Protein product: CATRTSGRGDEQFF.

This clone was detected a few times. The V call is TRBV13, the J call TRBJ1-6; TRBD1 aligns across 9 bases. The CDR3 extends over 19 amino acids. CDR1 and CDR2 from the germline V gene are PRHDT and FYEKMQ (reference sequence). J gave up 8 bases and V 5 bases, and 19 bases lay outside the gene matches. The CDR3 region has the DNA TGTGCCAGCAGCCCTGACCCCCGGGACAGGGTTCGGGGTGATTCACCCCTCCACTTT. Protein: CASSPDPRDRVRGDSPLHF.

This rearrangement joins TRBV9 to TRBJ2-1, with 8 bases aligning to TRBD2. The germline CDR1 and CDR2 sequences are SGDLS and YYNGEE. The CDR3 runs to 16 residues. After removal of 4 bases from V and 4 bases from J, the junction contained 10 bases not matched to a gene. CDR3 in amino acids: CASSSGRSGGYNEQFF. The CDR3 DNA reads as TGTGCCAGCAGCTCGGGGAGGAGCGGGGGATACAATGAGCAGTTCTTC.

The gene calls are TRBV7-3 and TRBJ1-1, with D possibly TRBD1 on 5 matching bases. In germline, CDR1 is SGHTA, CDR2 FQGTGA. Trimming stripped 1 base from V and 0 bases from J, with 9 bases between. The CDR3 runs 15 residues. DNA of the CDR3: TGTGCCAGCAGCTTAAACCAGGGCCTGAACACTGAAGCTTTCTTT. Encoded protein: CASSLNQGLNTEAFF.

V gene TRBV6-5 combines with J gene TRBJ1-2; 7 nucleotides line up with TRBD1. CDR1 and CDR2 (germline): MNHEY, SVGAGI. The CDR3 is 14 amino acids. The junction had 4 bases not matched to a gene; V was cut back by 6 bases and J by 0 bases. The CDR3 sequence is CASSRQGANYGYTF. CDR3 DNA sequence: TGTGCCAGCAGCCGACAGGGCGCTAACTATGGCTACACCTTC.

V usage is TRBV29-1 and J usage is TRBJ2-7, with 10 bases lining up with TRBD1. CDR1 is SQVTM, CDR2 ANQGSEA, per germline. J gave up 2 bases and V 5 bases, and 3 bases lay outside the gene matches. The CDR3 has 13 amino acids. Here the CDR3 DNA reads TGCAGCGTTTCCGGGACAGGGGCCTACGAGCAGTACTTC. Translated: CSVSGTGAYEQYF.

This chain connects TRBV5-6 to TRBJ2-7; tentative D call: TRBD2 (5 bases). V lost 3 bases, J lost 6 bases, and 7 bases lay in between. Germline V gene data show CDR1 as SGHDT and CDR2 as YYEEEE. CDR3 length: 11 residues. CDR3 amino acids: CASSSRGEQYF. CDR3 bases: TGTGCCAGCAGCTCCCGGGGCGAGCAGTACTTC.

This sequence joins TRBV2 and TRBJ1-5; D is uncertain. V gave up 1 base and J gave up 2 bases, with 9 bases separating them. This CDR3 comprises 15 residues. Germline V CDR1 and CDR2: SNHLY, FYNNEI. Written as DNA, the CDR3 is TGTGCCAGCAGTGAAGAGACGGCGGGCAATCAGCCCCAGCATTTT. Translation gives CASSEETAGNQPQHF.

The V gene is TRBV6-5, the J gene TRBJ2-7; tentatively, D is TRBD2 (7 bases). Germline V gene sequence: CDR1 MNHEY, CDR2 SVGAGI. Trimming took off 4 bases at V and 7 bases at J, with 17 bases between the two ends. The CDR3 spans 14 residues. The CDR3 coding sequence is TGTGCCAGCAGTTGGGGGCGGGGGCCCTGGGAGCAGTACTTC. It is translated as CASSWGRGPWEQYF.

The chain has TRBV5-1 and TRBJ2-6; D gene uncertain. This CDR3 is built from 15 residues. V gave up 4 bases and J gave up 0 bases, with 8 bases separating them. Germline lookup yields CDR1 SGHRS and CDR2 YFSETQ. CDR3: CASSPLSSGANVLTF. The CDR3 DNA reads TGCGCCAGCAGCCCCCTGAGCTCTGGGGCCAACGTCCTGACTTTC.